These 30 T cell receptor beta chains were all obtained from the same sample, sequenced in a study of cytomegalovirus exposure and HLA in healthy donors. Primers for the PCR totalled 60 Vbeta and 13 Jbeta. Generated by immunoSEQ multiplex PCR, the TCRdb table keeps only in-frame clones and is missing some. Among about 130,000 clones listed, roughly 60% were seen once. Material: PBMCs. The receptors originated from a woman aged 40 to 49 in good health and CMV-seronegative.

The chain recombines TRBV25-1 with TRBJ1-1; D possibly corresponds to TRBD1 (5 bases). Germline V CDR1 and CDR2: MGHDK, SYGVNS. Trimming left V 8 bases short and J 1 base short, with 20 bases between. This CDR3 spans 16 amino acids. The CDR3 is CASRGRAGTTNTEAFF. CDR3 DNA sequence: TGTGCCAGCCGAGGGCGGGCAGGGACTACGAACACTGAAGCTTTCTTT.

This clone was seen a handful of times. The J gene is TRBJ2-5, the V gene TRBV19; possibly TRBD1 for D (6 bases). Germline lookup yields CDR1 LNHDA and CDR2 SQIVND (reference sequence). Deletions cut 1 base from V and 0 bases from J, with 18 bases between. The CDR3 runs to 18 residues. CDR3 loop: CASSIGPRDTLYQETQYF. The CDR3 nucleotides are TGTGCCAGTAGTATAGGGCCCCGGGACACCTTGTACCAAGAGACCCAGTACTTC. The full variable domain, completed using reference TRBV19 and TRBJ2-5, is DGGITQSPKYLFRKEGQNVTLSCEQNLNHDAMYWYRQDPGQGLRLIYYSQIVNDFQKGDIAEGYSVSREKKESFPLTVTSAQKNPTAFYLCASSIGPRDTLYQETQYFGPGTRLLVL.

This chain links TRBV2 with TRBJ1-3; D might be TRBD1 (5 bases). Per the germline V gene, CDR1 is SNHLY and CDR2 is FYNNEI. Between the trimmed V and J ends, which lost 7 bases and 3 bases, there was a span of 16 bases. This CDR3 comprises 15 residues. CDR3 protein: CASTQEGRGGNTIYF. CDR3 coding DNA: TGTGCCAGCACACAGGAGGGGCGAGGTGGAAACACCATATATTTT.

This clone was seen once. The rearrangement uses TRBV28 and TRBJ2-7, with 9 bases that match TRBD1. The V gene end was trimmed by 7 bases and the J gene end by 5 bases; junction bases not matched to a gene: 6. The CDR3 totals 13 residues. Germline-derived CDR1 and CDR2 are MDHEN and SYDVKM. The CDR3 sequence is CASIPTGGHEQYF. CDR3 coding DNA: TGTGCCAGCATCCCGACAGGGGGTCACGAGCAGTACTTC. The whole variable domain, remainder taken from reference TRBV28 and TRBJ2-7, is DVKVTQSSRYLVKRTGEKVFLECVQDMDHENMFWYRQDPGLGLRLIYFSYDVKMKEKGDIPEGYSVSREKKERFSLILESASTNQTSMYLCASIPTGGHEQYFGPGTRLTVT.

This chain links TRBV7-2 with TRBJ1-5; TRBD1 matches 8 bases. The V segment lost 3 bases and the J segment 6 bases; nucleotides outside the gene matches: 4. Germline V gene data show CDR1 as SGHTA and CDR2 as FQGNSA. This CDR3 region has 14 residues. Here the CDR3 DNA reads TGTGCCAGCAGCTTCAGGGGGCTGCGTCAGCCCCAGCATTTT. This codes for CASSFRGLRQPQHF. Full variable domain (missing parts from reference TRBV7-2 and TRBJ1-5): GAGVSQSPSNKVTEKGKDVELRCDPISGHTALYWYRQSLGQGLEFLIYFQGNSAPDKSGLPSDRFSAERTGGSVSTLTIQRTQQEDSAVYLCASSFRGLRQPQHFGDGTRLSIL.

The chain links TRBV10-3 to TRBJ2-5; a possible D gene is TRBD2 (6 bases). Germline CDR1 ENHRY, CDR2 SYGVKD. The CDR3 totals 13 residues. Trimming removed 7 bases at V and 4 bases at J, with 13 bases between. In nucleotides, the CDR3 is TGTGCCATCAAGGAGGGGTTAAGAGAGACCCAGTACTTC. It codes for CAIKEGLRETQYF.

This clone was seen more than once but under ten times. The chain joins TRBV5-1 to TRBJ2-1, with 11 bases matching TRBD2. The J segment lost 5 bases and the V segment lost 5 bases, leaving 9 bases of the junction unmatched. Germline lookup yields CDR1 SGHRS and CDR2 YFSETQ. The CDR3 loop spans 16 amino acids. The CDR3 reads CASRLTSGGHHNEQFF. CDR3 bases: TGCGCCAGCAGGCTTACTAGCGGGGGCCACCACAATGAGCAGTTCTTC.

This sequence joins TRBV5-1 and TRBJ1-5, with TRBD1 matching over 10 bases. The V gene end was trimmed by 3 bases and the J gene end by 7 bases; junction bases not matched to a gene: 7. The germline CDR1 and CDR2 sequences are SGHRS and YFSETQ. The CDR3 loop spans 15 amino acids. CDR3 loop: CASSWTGGRGQPQHF. For the CDR3, the DNA is TGCGCCAGCAGCTGGACAGGGGGAAGGGGACAGCCCCAGCATTTT.

The CDR3 nucleotides are TGTGCCAGCAGAAAGGGGGGGGCCGGATTTGCAGATACGCAGTATTTT. Translating gives CASRKGGAGFADTQYF. The J gene is TRBJ2-3, the V gene TRBV6-6, with D tentatively TRBD2 (7 bases). The CDR3 covers 16 residues. Germline V gene data show CDR1 as MNHNY and CDR2 as SVGAGI (reference sequence). The V end was cut by 6 bases, the J end by 4 bases, with 20 bases between.

The rearrangement links TRBV7-9 to TRBJ2-1; 10 bases line up with TRBD1. Trimming at V came to 4 bases and at J to 8 bases, leaving 11 bases not matched to a gene. The germline V gene has CDR1 SEHNR and CDR2 FQNEAQ (reference sequence). CDR3 length equals 16 residues. The CDR3 DNA is TGTGCCAGCAGCTCATTTCTGACAGGGGGCCGGGATGAGCAGTTCTTC. Translation: CASSSFLTGGRDEQFF.

This clone was picked up a small number of times. The chain recombines TRBV19 with TRBJ2-2; maybe TRBD2 (7 bases). V lost 6 bases, J lost 6 bases, and 20 bases lay in between. CDR3 length: 16 residues. The germline gives CDR1 LNHDA, CDR2 SQIVND (reference sequence). CDR3 in amino acids: CASRTSGTRGPGELFF. CDR3 nucleotides: TGTGCCAGTAGGACGAGCGGGACAAGAGGTCCCGGGGAGCTGTTTTTT. Drawing the rest from reference TRBV19 and TRBJ2-2, the complete variable domain is DGGITQSPKYLFRKEGQNVTLSCEQNLNHDAMYWYRQDPGQGLRLIYYSQIVNDFQKGDIAEGYSVSREKKESFPLTVTSAQKNPTAFYLCASRTSGTRGPGELFFGEGSRLTVL.

There are a few counts of this clone. The chain links TRBV9 to TRBJ1-1; D call uncertain. This CDR3 comprises 14 residues. V dropped 0 bases and J dropped 3 bases, with 9 bases sitting between them. Germline values: CDR1 SGDLS, CDR2 YYNGEE. The CDR3 region has the DNA TGTGCCAGCAGCGTAGCCCCTGGCCACACTGAAGCTTTCTTT. Its protein is CASSVAPGHTEAFF.

The rearrangement uses TRBV25-1 and TRBJ2-2; no definite D call. The V end lost 6 bases, the J end lost 1 base, and 9 bases lay between the germline ends. The CDR3 has 14 residues. Germline V lookup: CDR1 MGHDK, CDR2 SYGVNS. The CDR3 region has the DNA TGTGCCAGCAGGGGCCAGGAGAACACCGGGGAGCTGTTTTTT. This encodes CASRGQENTGELFF.

In this sample, this clone turned up once. The chain uses TRBV4-3 and TRBJ1-1; the D gene is possibly TRBD1 (5 bases). Trimming removed 1 base at V and 0 bases at J, with 12 bases between. Germline lookup yields CDR1 LGHNA and CDR2 YSLEER. The CDR3 loop spans 16 amino acids. The DNA for the CDR3 is TGCGCCAGCAGCCAAGTATGGACAAACCTGAACACTGAAGCTTTCTTT. It encodes CASSQVWTNLNTEAFF.

V and J are TRBV18 and TRBJ1-2, with D unresolved. Trimming removed 3 bases from V and 2 bases from J, with 13 bases in between. Germline-derived CDR1 and CDR2 are KGHSH and LQKENI. The CDR3 totals 15 residues. The CDR3 here is CASSPLASLNYGYTF. CDR3 DNA: TGTGCCAGCTCACCGTTGGCTAGCCTGAACTATGGCTACACCTTC.

This chain uses TRBV30 with TRBJ1-2; 7 nucleotides line up with TRBD1. V was clipped by 4 bases and J by 1 base; unmatched bases: 3. This CDR3 comprises 13 residues. From germline, CDR1 is GTSNPN and CDR2 SVGIG (reference sequence). Here the CDR3 DNA reads TGTGCCTGGACCCGACAGGGTAACTATGGCTACACCTTC. Protein product: CAWTRQGNYGYTF.

This clone was detected once. V and J are TRBV7-9 and TRBJ1-1; TRBD1 matches at 9 bases. V trimming: 5 bases; J trimming: 3 bases; junction bases outside the gene matches: 1. Per the germline V gene, CDR1 is SEHNR and CDR2 is FQNEAQ (reference sequence). This CDR3 spans 13 amino acids. CDR3 coding DNA: TGTGCCAGCAGCGGGACAGGGTACACTGAAGCTTTCTTT. It is translated as CASSGTGYTEAFF.

The chain has TRBV2 and TRBJ1-5, with D hard to call. The ends were cut back, 3 bases at V and 7 bases at J, with 16 bases in the middle. The CDR3 loop spans 15 amino acids. Germline CDR1 reads SNHLY; CDR2 reads FYNNEI. CDR3 residues: CASSDPMGPEQPQHF. The CDR3 DNA is TGTGCCAGCAGTGACCCCATGGGCCCAGAGCAGCCCCAGCATTTT.

The chain employs TRBV2 and TRBJ1-4, with unresolved D. The ends were cut back, 7 bases at V and 0 bases at J, with 15 bases in the middle. Looked up from germline, CDR1 is SNHLY and CDR2 is FYNNEI. CDR3 length equals 16 residues. CDR3 amino acids: CASIRGLLTTNEKLFF. The CDR3 nucleotides read TGTGCCAGCATCCGGGGTCTCCTCACAACTAATGAAAAACTGTTTTTT. Full variable domain (missing parts from reference TRBV2 and TRBJ1-4): EPEVTQTPSHQVTQMGQEVILRCVPISNHLYFYWYRQILGQKVEFLVSFYNNEISEKSEIFDDQFSVERPDGSNFTLKIRSTKLEDSAMYFCASIRGLLTTNEKLFFGSGTQLSVL.

The chain links TRBV6-1 to TRBJ2-2; the D is unclear. The V gene lost 6 bases and the J gene lost 1 base, with 12 bases spanning the gap. Germline CDR1 MNHNS, CDR2 SASEGT. CDR3 length equals 15 residues. CDR3 DNA sequence: TGTGCCAGCAGCCAGACTGGCCAGAACACCGGGGAGCTGTTTTTT. Translation gives CASSQTGQNTGELFF.

The rearrangement uses TRBV28 and TRBJ1-3; 7 positions match TRBD1. There are 14 residues in the CDR3. Germline CDR1 is MDHEN and CDR2 is SYDVKM. J lost 0 bases, V lost 8 bases, and 4 bases had no gene match. CDR3 coding DNA: TGTGCCAGCGGGACAGCACACTCTGGAAACACCATATATTTT. Translation: CASGTAHSGNTIYF.

V usage is TRBV7-2 and J usage is TRBJ2-5, with TRBD2 matching 12 bases. The V gene end was trimmed by 6 bases and the J gene end by 5 bases; junction bases not matched to a gene: 10. The CDR3 totals 16 residues. Germline V gene data show CDR1 as SGHTA and CDR2 as FQGNSA. CDR3 in amino acids: CASSSGLAGTWETQYF. Written as DNA, the CDR3 is TGTGCCAGCAGTTCAGGACTAGCGGGGACCTGGGAGACCCAGTACTTC.

This clone was detected only a few times. This chain links TRBV7-3 with TRBJ2-7; tentative D call: TRBD1 (6 bases). Trimming removed 2 bases from V and 0 bases from J, with 11 bases in between. The germline V gene has CDR1 SGHTA and CDR2 FQGTGA. The CDR3 is 15 amino acids. The CDR3 nucleotides read TGTGCCAGCAGCTTAGGGCAGGGGAACTCCTACGAGCAGTACTTC. As protein: CASSLGQGNSYEQYF. The variable domain in full, completed from reference TRBV7-3 and TRBJ2-7, reads GAGVSQTPSNKVTEKGKYVELRCDPISGHTALYWYRQSLGQGPEFLIYFQGTGAADDSGLPNDRFFAVRPEGSVSTLKIQRTERGDSAVYLCASSLGQGNSYEQYFGPGTRLTVT.

The sample holds a few counts of this clone. The V gene is TRBV10-3, the J gene TRBJ1-6; no definite D call. This CDR3 spans 16 amino acids. Trimming removed 2 bases at V and 1 base at J, with 9 bases between. Germline CDR1 and CDR2: ENHRY and SYGVKD. The CDR3 protein is CAISEEAGSYNSPLHF. The CDR3 DNA reads TGTGCCATCAGTGAGGAGGCCGGGTCCTATAATTCACCCCTCCACTTT.

This clone was seen a handful of times. Different DNA sequences within this sample yield the same CDR3. The chain uses TRBV7-9 and TRBJ1-1; D is possibly TRBD1 (6 bases). The germline CDR1 and CDR2 sequences are SEHNR and FQNEAQ (reference sequence). Trimming cost V 1 base and J 10 bases, with 10 bases left between them. This CDR3 region has 12 residues. The CDR3: CASSLEQGRAFF. The CDR3 bases are TGTGCCAGCAGCTTAGAACAGGGTCGAGCTTTCTTT.

The chain is built from TRBV19 and TRBJ2-5; 9 nucleotides match TRBD2. Germline V gene data show CDR1 as LNHDA and CDR2 as SQIVND (reference sequence). The CDR3 spans 13 residues. Losses at the gene ends were 6 bases for V and 7 bases for J; bases not matched to a gene: 6. The CDR3 DNA reads TGTGCCAGTAGGAGCGGGGGGAACCCGACCCAGTACTTC. As protein: CASRSGGNPTQYF.

The rearrangement uses TRBV7-3 and TRBJ2-2, with D possibly being TRBD2 (6 bases). This CDR3 is built from 14 residues. The V end was cut by 4 bases, the J end by 4 bases, with 10 bases between. Germline CDR1 SGHTA, CDR2 FQGTGA. The CDR3 DNA reads as TGTGCCAGCAGCTCAATAGCGGCCACCGGGGAGCTGTTTTTT. It encodes CASSSIAATGELFF.

The V call is TRBV5-4, the J call TRBJ1-5; no definite D call. V shed 2 bases and J shed 7 bases, with 13 bases lying between them. Germline V lookup: CDR1 SGHNT, CDR2 YYREEE (reference sequence). CDR3 length: 14 residues. The CDR3 DNA sequence: TGTGCCAGCAGCTTAGGAGGCTCAGGACAGCCCCAGCATTTT. Encoded protein: CASSLGGSGQPQHF.

The V gene is TRBV19, the J gene TRBJ1-1, with 8 positions matching TRBD1. This CDR3 contains 13 residues. Germline trimming cut 6 bases from V and 4 bases from J; bases unmatched to any gene: 4. Germline V gene data show CDR1 as LNHDA and CDR2 as SQIVND (reference sequence). The CDR3 protein is CASRYDRGTEAFF. In nucleotides, the CDR3 is TGTGCCAGTAGATACGACAGGGGCACTGAAGCTTTCTTT.

CDR3 DNA: TGTGCCAGCAGCGGTCGGACAGGGGCGAACACTGAAGCTTTCTTT. Translation gives CASSGRTGANTEAFF. The rearrangement uses TRBV9 and TRBJ1-1, with 9 bases identical to TRBD1. V lost 3 bases to trimming and J lost 1 base; unmatched junction nucleotides: 4. Germline V gene sequence: CDR1 SGDLS, CDR2 YYNGEE. This CDR3 region has 15 residues.